What follows are 21 T cell receptor beta chains derived from one specimen sequenced in a study of shared clonotypes between healthy human individuals. Method: immunoSEQ multiplex PCR; TCRdb's copy keeps in-frame clones and lacks some. The sample holds hundreds of thousands of clones, around 80% seen once. The sequenced material came from PBMCs. These receptors originate from a woman between 35 and 50 years old in good health. Some clones in this sample may be carry-over from other donors' samples.

The chain employs TRBV9 and TRBJ1-4, with 10 bases lining up with TRBD1. The CDR3 spans 15 residues. Germline CDR1 SGDLS, CDR2 YYNGEE. V was pared by 3 bases and J by 4 bases, with 3 bases of the junction left unmatched. The CDR3 protein is CASSEGTGVNEKLFF. DNA of the CDR3: TGTGCCAGCAGCGAGGGGACAGGGGTTAATGAAAAACTGTTTTTT.

V usage is TRBV27 and J usage is TRBJ2-7; D gene unclear. Trimming pared 1 base from V and 2 bases from J, leaving 15 bases between. Germline V lookup: CDR1 MNHEY, CDR2 SMNVEV (reference sequence). The CDR3 covers 16 residues. In DNA form, the CDR3 reads TGTGCCAGCAGTTTATTTCATCCCACAGCTCCCTACGAGCAGTACTTC. It encodes CASSLFHPTAPYEQYF.

The V call is TRBV7-2, the J call TRBJ1-2; 8 bases are a match to TRBD1. This CDR3 has 13 amino acids. CDR1 and CDR2 (germline): SGHTA, FQGNSA. V trimming: 5 bases; J trimming: 4 bases; junction bases outside the gene matches: 3. The CDR3 DNA is TGTGCCAGCAGCCGGGACAGGCGCTATGGCTACACCTTC. Translation gives CASSRDRRYGYTF.

The chain has TRBV7-9 and TRBJ2-3; no clear D. The germline V and J ends were trimmed by 2 bases and 6 bases, with 12 bases remaining between them. The CDR3 spans 14 residues. Germline V gene lookup returns CDR1 SEHNR and CDR2 FQNEAQ (reference sequence). CDR3 sequence reads: CASSLWDSKDTQYF. The CDR3 region has the DNA TGTGCCAGCAGCTTATGGGATAGCAAGGATACGCAGTATTTT.

This sequence joins TRBV9 and TRBJ2-7; either TRBD1 or TRBD2 may supply D (6 bases each). The germline V and J ends were trimmed by 0 bases and 6 bases, with 19 bases remaining between them. Looked up from germline, CDR1 is SGDLS and CDR2 is YYNGEE. This CDR3 comprises 16 residues. CDR3 nucleotides: TGTGCCAGCAGCGTAGAGTCCGGGGGCGCCCCCCTCGAGCAGTACTTC. It yields the protein CASSVESGGAPLEQYF.

The chain uses TRBV18 and TRBJ2-5; 10 nucleotides match TRBD2. Looked up from germline, CDR1 is KGHSH and CDR2 is LQKENI. The CDR3 contains 15 residues. V lost 3 bases, J lost 2 bases, and 3 bases stayed unmatched. The CDR3 sequence is CASSPGTSVQETQYF. CDR3 DNA sequence: TGTGCCAGCTCACCTGGGACTAGCGTGCAAGAGACCCAGTACTTC.

V usage is TRBV7-2 and J usage is TRBJ2-6; D is undetermined. The germline V gene encodes CDR1 SGHTA and CDR2 FQGNSA. Trimming took 0 bases from V and 4 from J, leaving 7 bases between them. This CDR3 region has 15 residues. The CDR3 DNA is TGTGCCAGCAGCTTAGCGTACGGAGGGGCCAACGTCCTGACTTTC. Translation: CASSLAYGGANVLTF.

The chain has TRBV9 and TRBJ2-7; 13 bases agree with TRBD2. The CDR3 contains 15 residues. Trimming cost V 4 bases and J 6 bases; bases outside gene matches: 7. Looked up from germline, CDR1 is SGDLS and CDR2 is YYNGEE. This chain's CDR3 is CASSIGLAGAFEQYF. The CDR3 nucleotides are TGTGCCAGCAGCATCGGACTAGCGGGAGCTTTCGAGCAGTACTTC. The full variable domain, in which reference TRBV9 and TRBJ2-7 provide the parts outside the CDR3, is DSGVTQTPKHLITATGQRVTLRCSPRSGDLSVYWYQQSLDQGLQFLIQYYNGEERAKGNILERFSAQQFPDLHSELNLSSLELGDSALYFCASSIGLAGAFEQYFGPGTRLTVT.

The rearrangement uses TRBV7-9 and TRBJ1-2; perhaps TRBD1 as D (5 bases). The germline gives CDR1 SEHNR, CDR2 FQNEAQ (reference sequence). V dropped 7 bases and J dropped 4 bases, with 16 bases sitting between them. The CDR3 has 14 residues. CDR3 in DNA: TGTGCCAGCACCTTTTGGGGGAACTCCTATGGCTACACCTTC. It translates to CASTFWGNSYGYTF. The whole variable domain, filled in from reference TRBV7-9 and TRBJ1-2, reads DTGVSQNPRHKITKRGQNVTFRCDPISEHNRLYWYRQTLGQGPEFLTYFQNEAQLEKSRLLSDRFSAERPKGSFSTLEIQRTEQGDSAMYLCASTFWGNSYGYTFGSGTRLTVV.

The chain recombines TRBV29-1 with TRBJ1-1, with D possibly being TRBD1 (6 bases). Germline-derived CDR1 and CDR2 are SQVTM and ANQGSEA. The CDR3 is 14 amino acids. V was pared by 3 bases and J by 6 bases, with 17 bases between. The DNA for the CDR3 is TGCAGCGTTGAGGTGGGGCAGGGGCTCTCTGAAGCTTTCTTT. Its protein is CSVEVGQGLSEAFF. Drawing the rest from reference TRBV29-1 and TRBJ1-1, the complete variable domain is SAVISQKPSRDICQRGTSLTIQCQVDSQVTMMFWYRQQPGQSLTLIATANQGSEATYESGFVIDKFPISRPNLTFSTLTVSNMSPEDSSIYLCSVEVGQGLSEAFFGQGTRLTVV.

This sequence joins TRBV29-1 and TRBJ2-7; 7 nucleotides align to TRBD2. V dropped 5 bases and J dropped 9; count of bases not matched to a gene: 13. In germline, CDR1 is SQVTM, CDR2 ANQGSEA. The CDR3 is 13 residues long. The CDR3, as DNA: TGCAGCGTTATGGGAGGGGACGACGTCGGGCAGTACTTC. This codes for CSVMGGDDVGQYF.

This rearrangement joins TRBV6-6 to TRBJ1-4; D is unclear. Germline CDR1 and CDR2: MNHNY and SVGAGI (reference sequence). Trimming stripped 6 bases from V and 7 bases from J, with 15 bases between. The CDR3 contains 14 residues. The chain's CDR3 is CASSPGVSSEKLFF. CDR3 nucleotide sequence: TGTGCCAGCAGCCCTGGGGTGTCGAGTGAAAAACTGTTTTTT.

The chain couples TRBV7-2 to TRBJ2-1, with D perhaps given as TRBD1 or TRBD2 (9 bases each). The germline CDR1 and CDR2 sequences are SGHTA and FQGNSA. This CDR3 is built from 14 residues. V gave up 5 bases and J gave up 14 bases, with 22 bases separating them. The CDR3 region is CASSTGGGRGLKFF. The CDR3 DNA follows: TGTGCCAGCAGCACAGGGGGCGGGAGGGGCCTCAAGTTCTTC.

The chain has TRBV4-1 and TRBJ2-5, with D tentatively TRBD2 (7 bases). Germline V gene data show CDR1 as MGHRA and CDR2 as YSYEKL. The CDR3 covers 14 residues. The V gene lost 0 bases and the J gene lost 9 bases, with 14 bases spanning the gap. In DNA form, the CDR3 reads TGCGCCAGCAGCCAAGAGGGGGGGGCCGAGGCCCAGTACTTC. Its translation is CASSQEGGAEAQYF.

The chain carries TRBV5-4 and TRBJ1-1; D is unclear. CDR1 is SGHNT and CDR2 is YYREEE in the germline V gene (reference sequence). The V end lost 0 bases, the J end lost 6 bases, and 3 bases lay between the germline ends. The CDR3 is 11 amino acids. The CDR3 region has the DNA TGTGCCAGCAGCTTGGCAGCTGAAGCTTTCTTT. Protein: CASSLAAEAFF.

The chain employs TRBV4-2 and TRBJ2-1; D possibly corresponds to TRBD2 (6 bases). The germline gives CDR1 LGHNA, CDR2 YNFKEQ. This CDR3 comprises 12 residues. V lost 0 bases to trimming and J lost 16 bases, with 13 bases between them. The CDR3 loop reads CASSQENGSPFF. In DNA form, the CDR3 reads TGTGCCAGCAGCCAAGAGAACGGGAGCCCCTTCTTC.

The J gene is TRBJ2-3, the V gene TRBV27; 13 bases fit TRBD2. CDR3 size: 20 residues. The ends lost 2 bases at V and 4 bases at J; junction bases unmatched: 15. Germline CDR1 and CDR2: MNHEY and SMNVEV (reference sequence). CDR3 protein: CASSLATPRTSGSEADTQYF. CDR3 bases: TGTGCCAGCAGTTTAGCTACCCCGAGGACTAGCGGGAGTGAGGCAGATACGCAGTATTTT.

The V call is TRBV5-1, the J call TRBJ2-1; 8 bases fit TRBD2. CDR3 size: 15 residues. The junction had 7 bases not matched to a gene; V was cut back by 1 base and J by 7 bases. The V gene's germline CDR1 is SGHRS and CDR2 YFSETQ. CDR3 in DNA: TGCGCCAGCAGCTTGTTAGGTAGCGGGGAGAATGAGCAGTTCTTC. Translating it yields CASSLLGSGENEQFF.

This clone has a handful of counts. This may come from a read error, since a much larger clone is one base off. This chain links TRBV6-1 with TRBJ1-3, with 7 bases that match TRBD1. Germline lookup yields CDR1 MNHNS and CDR2 SASEGT. This CDR3 region has 15 residues. The CDR3 sequence is CASREAGGDGNTMYF. In nucleotides, the CDR3 is TGTGCCAGCAGAGAAGCAGGGGGTGACGGAAACACCATGTATTTT.

The V gene is TRBV11-3, the J gene TRBJ1-1, with TRBD1 matching over 8 bases. The trim removed 5 bases at V and 4 bases at J, leaving 6 bases unmatched. CDR1 is SGHNT, CDR2 YENEEA, per germline. This CDR3 has 14 residues. The CDR3 is CASSHGQGSTEAFF. CDR3 coding DNA: TGTGCCAGCAGCCACGGACAGGGAAGCACTGAAGCTTTCTTT.

V usage is TRBV5-1 and J usage is TRBJ2-1, with D perhaps matching TRBD2 (6 bases). V was shortened by 3 bases and J by 6 bases, with 10 bases between the two germline ends. CDR3 length: 13 residues. Germline CDR1 reads SGHRS; CDR2 reads YFSETQ. CDR3 nucleotide sequence: TGCGCCAGCAGCTCGACGACTAGCAATGAGCAGTTCTTC. Translating it yields CASSSTTSNEQFF.